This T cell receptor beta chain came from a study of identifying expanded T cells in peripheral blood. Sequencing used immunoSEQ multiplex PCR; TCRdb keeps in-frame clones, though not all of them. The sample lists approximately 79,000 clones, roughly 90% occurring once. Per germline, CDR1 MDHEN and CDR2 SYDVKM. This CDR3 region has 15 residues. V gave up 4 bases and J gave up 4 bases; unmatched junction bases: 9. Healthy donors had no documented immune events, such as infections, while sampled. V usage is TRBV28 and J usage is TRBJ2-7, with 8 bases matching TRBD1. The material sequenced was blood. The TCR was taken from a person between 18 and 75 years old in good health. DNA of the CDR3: TGTGCCAGCAGTTCCTCAGGGGGCGAAAGGTACGAGCAGTACTTC. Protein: CASSSSGGERYEQYF.